This note documents a single T cell receptor beta chain sequence. Its antigen is unknown. This sample was taken from a study of OX40 agonist ivuxolimab in advanced cancers. On the study more broadly: Ivuxolimab, an antibody acting as an agonist of OX40 (CD134), was used to treat patients. Study findings and constraints: Clonal expansion from baseline to week 6 occurred in both CD4+ and CD8+ T cells. Relative to CD4+, CD8+ T cells held more expanded clones on average.

This table comes from immunoSEQ multiplex PCR, and its TCRdb copy is limited to in-frame clones, with some not included. The sample has approximately 90,000 clones, about 89% seen once. Germline V CDR1 and CDR2: LNHDA, SQIVND (reference sequence). Trimming left V 7 bases short and J 0 bases short, with 15 bases between. CDR3 length: 15 residues. The rearrangement joins TRBV19 to TRBJ1-1; D is possibly TRBD1 (6 bases). This clonotype originated in an adult with an advanced solid tumor such as melanoma, head and neck, liver or kidney cancer. The material was CD4+ or CD8+ T cells sorted from blood, obtained in a trial of the OX40 agonist ivuxolimab. CDR3 residues: CASTTGPGVNTEAFF. CDR3 DNA sequence: TGTGCCAGTACCACAGGGCCGGGGGTGAACACTGAAGCTTTCTTT. Complete variable domain (other parts from reference TRBV19 and TRBJ1-1): DGGITQSPKYLFRKEGQNVTLSCEQNLNHDAMYWYRQDPGQGLRLIYYSQIVNDFQKGDIAEGYSVSREKKESFPLTVTSAQKNPTAFYLCASTTGPGVNTEAFFGQGTRLTVV.